These 23 T cell receptor beta chains originate from one sample sequenced in a study of neoadjuvant anti-PD-1 for oral cavity cancer (dated by TCRdb to about 2021). The library was made by the immunoSEQ multiplex PCR assay. TCRdb's version of the immuneACCESS table is confined to in-frame rearrangements and falls short of the full clone set. An unresolved V gene accounts for under half of the shortfall where checked; the remainder is of unknown origin. The sample table holds roughly 14,000 clones, of which around three fifths were seen once. The top ten clones comprise roughly 2.2% of the sample. The time point tag for this specimen amounts to: before neoadjuvant nivolumab. This specimen consisted of PBMCs, obtained before nivolumab (anti-PD-1) treatment. All receptors derive from a person aged 35 to 85 with oral cavity squamous cell carcinoma.

J is TRBJ1-1 and V is TRBV2; D is uncertain. CDR3 length: 11 residues. V dropped 7 bases and J dropped 7 bases, with 10 bases sitting between them. CDR1 SNHLY and CDR2 FYNNEI come from the germline V gene. Here the CDR3 DNA reads TGTGCCAGCAATCGAAGAAATGAAGCTTTCTTT. Its protein is CASNRRNEAFF.

The CDR3 loop is CASSSRDNYNEQFF. CDR3 sequence (DNA): TGCGCCAGCAGCTCAAGGGACAACTACAATGAGCAGTTCTTC. This chain connects TRBV5-1 to TRBJ2-1; D is possibly TRBD1 (6 bases). The CDR3 loop spans 14 amino acids. Trimming took 3 bases from V and 3 from J, leaving 10 bases between them. Per germline, CDR1 SGHRS and CDR2 YFSETQ.

The chain is built from TRBV7-6 and TRBJ2-7; D could derive from TRBD1 or TRBD2 (5 bases each). Deletions cut 1 base from V and 1 base from J, with 11 bases between. The CDR3 spans 15 residues. CDR1 SGHVS and CDR2 FNYEAQ come from the germline V gene. As DNA, the CDR3 is TGTGCCAGCAGCTTAGAGGGTGGGGGTTCCTACGAGCAGTACTTC. The encoded protein is CASSLEGGGSYEQYF.

The rearrangement uses TRBV7-9 and TRBJ2-1; no clear D. The CDR3 consists of 13 residues. Germline V gives CDR1 SEHNR, CDR2 FQNEAQ (reference sequence). The V gene lost 2 bases and the J gene lost 3 bases, with 5 bases spanning the gap. CDR3 loop: CASSLRDYNEQFF. The DNA of the CDR3 is TGTGCCAGCAGCTTAAGGGACTACAATGAGCAGTTCTTC.

V usage is TRBV6-6 and J usage is TRBJ2-7, with 9 bases identical to TRBD1. CDR1 is MNHNY and CDR2 is SVGAGI in the germline V gene (reference sequence). V dropped 6 bases and J dropped 3; count of bases not matched to a gene: 6. The CDR3 runs 14 residues. The CDR3 DNA reads as TGTGCCAGCAGAACACAGGGGGCGGGCTACGAGCAGTACTTC. It codes for CASRTQGAGYEQYF.

This clone has more than one count but fewer than ten. V and J are TRBV6-5 and TRBJ1-1, with D possibly TRBD1 on 5 matching bases. Per germline, CDR1 MNHEY and CDR2 SVGAGI. This CDR3 is 14 amino acids long. Trimming took off 4 bases at V and 10 bases at J, with 19 bases between the two ends. Here the CDR3 reads CASSSSSRHGGAFF. The CDR3, as DNA: TGTGCCAGCAGTTCCTCGAGCAGGCACGGGGGAGCTTTCTTT.

The chain combines TRBV15 with TRBJ2-1; 8 bases agree with TRBD1. CDR3 length: 16 residues. J gave up 0 bases and V 5 bases, and 6 bases lay outside the gene matches. In germline, CDR1 is LNHNV, CDR2 YYDKDF (reference sequence). The CDR3: CATSYGTGSSYNEQFF. The CDR3 DNA follows: TGTGCCACCAGCTATGGGACAGGCAGCTCCTACAATGAGCAGTTCTTC.

The rearrangement joins TRBV7-2 to TRBJ2-4; TRBD2 aligns across 16 bases. The CDR3 sequence is 17 residues long. V lost 5 bases, J lost 4 bases, and 5 bases stayed unmatched. Germline CDR1 reads SGHTA; CDR2 reads FQGNSA. The CDR3 reads CASSPMGLAGGKNIQYF. CDR3 coding DNA: TGTGCCAGCAGCCCGATGGGACTAGCGGGGGGGAAAAACATTCAGTACTTC.

V is TRBV27 and J is TRBJ1-2; D is perhaps TRBD1 (6 bases). CDR1 is MNHEY and CDR2 is SMNVEV in the germline V gene (reference sequence). The V end lost 5 bases, the J end lost 4 bases, and 14 bases lay between the germline ends. This CDR3 spans 14 amino acids. CDR3 loop: CASSSTQTGYGYTF. CDR3 DNA: TGTGCCAGCAGTAGCACTCAGACAGGCTATGGCTACACCTTC.

Concerning this clone: Its ends do not fully match the called genes, so a read error is possible. The chain recombines TRBV19 with TRBJ1-5; TRBD1 aligns across 8 bases. The CDR3 consists of 14 residues. Germline CDR1 reads LNHDA; CDR2 reads SQIVND (reference sequence). CDR3 amino acids: CASSIGQGKQPQHF. CDR3 coding DNA: TGTGCCAGTAGTATCGGACAGGGCAAACAGCCCCAGCATTTT.

The chain combines TRBV6-6 with TRBJ2-1; 7 bases match TRBD1. The CDR3 extends over 13 amino acids. Losses at the gene ends were 5 bases for V and 3 bases for J; bases not matched to a gene: 1. Per the germline V gene, CDR1 is MNHNY and CDR2 is SVGAGI (reference sequence). CDR3 region: CASSRDSYNEQFF. CDR3 DNA sequence: TGTGCCAGCAGTAGGGACAGCTACAATGAGCAGTTCTTC.

V is TRBV19 and J is TRBJ1-3, with D tentatively TRBD1 (5 bases). Trimming took off 3 bases at V and 0 bases at J, with 15 bases between the two ends. CDR1 is LNHDA and CDR2 is SQIVND in the germline V gene (reference sequence). The CDR3 runs 17 residues. Written as DNA, the CDR3 is TGTGCCAGTAGTATCACCGTCTCCGGGGGCTCTGGAAACACCATATATTTT. Translation gives CASSITVSGGSGNTIYF.

The sample holds one count of this clone. The chain combines TRBV5-8 with TRBJ2-5; TRBD2 aligns across 10 bases. The CDR3 totals 16 residues. V lost 3 bases and J lost 2; bases outside the gene matches: 7. The germline gives CDR1 SGHTS, CDR2 YDEGEE. The CDR3 coding sequence is TGTGCCAGCAGCTCCCTAGGGACTAGCGTACAAGAGACCCAGTACTTC. This gives the protein CASSSLGTSVQETQYF. The entire variable domain, with the rest obtained from reference TRBV5-8 and TRBJ2-5, is as follows: EAGVTQSPTHLIKTRGQQATLRCSPISGHTSVYWYQQALGLGLQFLLWYDEGEERNRGNFPPRFSGRQFPNYSSELNVNALELEDSALYLCASSSLGTSVQETQYFGPGTRLLVL.

The gene calls are TRBV9 and TRBJ1-1; no clear D. The V gene lost 0 bases and the J gene lost 8 bases, with 11 bases spanning the gap. The CDR3 sequence is 13 residues long. Germline values: CDR1 SGDLS, CDR2 YYNGEE. The CDR3 reads CASSVGVGREAFF. CDR3 coding DNA: TGTGCCAGCAGCGTAGGGGTAGGGAGGGAAGCTTTCTTT.

This clone was seen more than once but under ten times. The gene calls are TRBV5-5 and TRBJ2-2; the D call may be TRBD1 or TRBD2 (5 bases each). Deletions cut 5 bases from V and 2 bases from J, with 19 bases between. The CDR3 totals 17 residues. Germline CDR1 SGHKS, CDR2 YYEKEE (reference sequence). Written as DNA, the CDR3 is TGTGCCAGCAGAGGGGACGGCGCAAGGGTCAACACCGGGGAGCTGTTTTTT. Translated, it gives CASRGDGARVNTGELFF.

The chain joins TRBV14 to TRBJ2-5, with 9 bases that match TRBD2. The germline V gene encodes CDR1 SGHDN and CDR2 FVKESK. Losses at the gene ends were 4 bases for V and 6 bases for J; bases not matched to a gene: 9. This CDR3 is 15 amino acids long. The CDR3 DNA sequence: TGTGCCAGCAGCCGAGACCTAGCGGGAAGGAAGACCCAGTACTTC. Amino acid sequence: CASSRDLAGRKTQYF.

V is TRBV4-1 and J is TRBJ1-1; 7 bases fit TRBD1. The germline V gene has CDR1 MGHRA and CDR2 YSYEKL. The CDR3 is made up of 16 amino acids. V shed 8 bases and J 10 bases; nucleotides not matched to a gene: 22. The CDR3 DNA sequence: TGCGCCAGCGGGGGGACAGTGGAGGCTTACACTGAAGGAGCTTTCTTT. Encoded protein: CASGGTVEAYTEGAFF.

The V and J genes are TRBV5-5 and TRBJ1-5; D ambiguous. In germline, CDR1 is SGHKS, CDR2 YYEKEE (reference sequence). The CDR3 loop spans 15 amino acids. V lost 0 bases and J lost 0, with 7 bases in between. In DNA form, the CDR3 reads TGTGCCAGCAGCTTGGCGCCAGATAGCAATCAGCCCCAGCATTTT. Translating gives CASSLAPDSNQPQHF.

In its sample, this clone was seen a few times. V is TRBV18 and J is TRBJ1-5; no firm D call. The V end lost 4 bases, the J end lost 0 bases, and 10 bases lay between the germline ends. Germline CDR1 KGHSH, CDR2 LQKENI. The CDR3 extends over 15 amino acids. CDR3 sequence reads: CASSLTRSSNQPQHF. The DNA of the CDR3 is TGTGCCAGCTCACTGACTAGGAGTAGCAATCAGCCCCAGCATTTT.

In this sample, this clone turned up once. The rearrangement links TRBV5-1 to TRBJ2-5; a possible D gene is TRBD2 (6 bases). The ends were cut back, 0 bases at V and 3 bases at J, with 24 bases in the middle. Germline values: CDR1 SGHRS, CDR2 YFSETQ. CDR3 length equals 19 residues. The CDR3 bases are TGCGCCAGCAGCTTGGAGGCGGGATCGACCCCTTACTATAAAGAGACCCAGTACTTC. This translates into CASSLEAGSTPYYKETQYF. Based on the CDR3 plus reference TRBV5-1 and TRBJ2-5, the full variable domain is KAGVTQTPRYLIKTRGQQVTLSCSPISGHRSVSWYQQTPGQGLQFLFEYFSETQRNKGNFPGRFSGRQFSNSRSEMNVSTLELGDSALYLCASSLEAGSTPYYKETQYFGPGTRLLVL.

The chain links TRBV7-8 to TRBJ2-7, with TRBD1 matching over 10 bases. The J segment lost 3 bases and the V segment lost 0 bases, leaving 2 bases of the junction unmatched. CDR3 length equals 15 residues. Looked up from germline, CDR1 is SGHVS and CDR2 is FQNEAQ. The CDR3 loop is CASSLAGTGDYEQYF. The CDR3, as DNA: TGTGCCAGCAGCTTAGCCGGGACAGGGGACTACGAGCAGTACTTC.

This rearrangement joins TRBV5-1 to TRBJ1-2; TRBD1 matches 7 bases. The trim removed 4 bases at V and 6 bases at J, leaving 6 bases unmatched. CDR1 and CDR2 from the germline V gene are SGHRS and YFSETQ. The CDR3 is 13 amino acids. CDR3 protein: CASSPDRRDGYTF. The CDR3 DNA sequence: TGCGCCAGCAGCCCGGACAGGAGGGATGGCTACACCTTC. Supplemented by reference TRBV5-1 and TRBJ1-2, the full variable domain reads KAGVTQTPRYLIKTRGQQVTLSCSPISGHRSVSWYQQTPGQGLQFLFEYFSETQRNKGNFPGRFSGRQFSNSRSEMNVSTLELGDSALYLCASSPDRRDGYTFGSGTRLTVV.

The table lists this clone with a few counts. The rearrangement uses TRBV6-5 and TRBJ2-5; a weak D match, TRBD2 (5 bases). This CDR3 region has 13 residues. Trimming shortened V by 4 bases and J by 7 bases, and 13 bases separated the two germline ends. CDR1 MNHEY and CDR2 SVGAGI come from the germline V gene. CDR3: CASSSPGSVTQYF. The CDR3 region has the DNA TGTGCCAGCAGTTCACCGGGGTCGGTGACCCAGTACTTC.